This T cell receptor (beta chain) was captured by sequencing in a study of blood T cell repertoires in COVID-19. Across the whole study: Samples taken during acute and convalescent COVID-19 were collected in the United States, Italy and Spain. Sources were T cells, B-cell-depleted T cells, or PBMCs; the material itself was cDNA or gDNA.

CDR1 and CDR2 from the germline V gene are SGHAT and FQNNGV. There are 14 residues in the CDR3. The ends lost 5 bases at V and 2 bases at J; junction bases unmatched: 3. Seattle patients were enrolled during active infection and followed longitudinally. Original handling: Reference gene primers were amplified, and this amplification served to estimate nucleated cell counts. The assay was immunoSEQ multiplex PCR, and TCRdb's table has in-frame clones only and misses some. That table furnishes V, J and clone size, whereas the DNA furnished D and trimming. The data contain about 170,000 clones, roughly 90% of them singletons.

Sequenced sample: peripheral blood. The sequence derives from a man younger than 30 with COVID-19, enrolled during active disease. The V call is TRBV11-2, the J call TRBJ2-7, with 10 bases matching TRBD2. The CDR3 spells CASSTGLAAYEQYF. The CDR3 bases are TGTGCCAGCAGCACAGGACTAGCGGCCTACGAGCAGTACTTC.